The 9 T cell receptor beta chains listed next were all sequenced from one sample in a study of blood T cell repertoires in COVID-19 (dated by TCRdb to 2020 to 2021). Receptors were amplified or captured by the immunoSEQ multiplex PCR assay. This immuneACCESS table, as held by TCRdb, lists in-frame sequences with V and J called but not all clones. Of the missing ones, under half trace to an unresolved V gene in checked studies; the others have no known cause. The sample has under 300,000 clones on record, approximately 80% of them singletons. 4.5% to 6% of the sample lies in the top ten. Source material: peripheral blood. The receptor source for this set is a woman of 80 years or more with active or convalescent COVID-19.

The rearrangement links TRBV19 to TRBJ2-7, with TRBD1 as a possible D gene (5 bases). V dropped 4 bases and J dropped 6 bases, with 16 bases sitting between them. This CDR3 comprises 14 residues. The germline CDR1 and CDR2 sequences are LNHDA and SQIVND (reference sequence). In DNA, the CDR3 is TGTGCCAGTAGTACCCAGGGTGCCATCAGCGAGCAGTACTTC. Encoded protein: CASSTQGAISEQYF.

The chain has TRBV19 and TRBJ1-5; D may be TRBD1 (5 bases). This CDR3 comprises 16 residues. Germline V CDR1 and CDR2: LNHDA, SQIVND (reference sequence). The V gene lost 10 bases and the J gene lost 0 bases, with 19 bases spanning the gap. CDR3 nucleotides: TGTGCCACAAGGCCAGGGATTGGGTATAGCAATCAGCCCCAGCATTTT. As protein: CATRPGIGYSNQPQHF.

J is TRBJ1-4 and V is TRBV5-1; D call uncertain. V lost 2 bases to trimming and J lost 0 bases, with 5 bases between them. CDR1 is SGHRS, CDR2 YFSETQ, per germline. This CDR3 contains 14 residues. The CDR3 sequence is CASSFGTTNEKLFF. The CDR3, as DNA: TGCGCCAGCAGCTTCGGGACAACTAATGAAAAACTGTTTTTT.

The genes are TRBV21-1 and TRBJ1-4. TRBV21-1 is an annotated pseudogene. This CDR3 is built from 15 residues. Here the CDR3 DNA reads TGTGCCAGCAGCAAAGATAGAGGTGATAATGAAAAACTGTTTTTT. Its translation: CASSKDRGDNEKLFF.

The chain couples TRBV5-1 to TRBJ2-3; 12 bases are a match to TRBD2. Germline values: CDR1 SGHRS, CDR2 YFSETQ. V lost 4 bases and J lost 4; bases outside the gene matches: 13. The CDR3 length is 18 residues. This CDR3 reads CASSPFPLAGGGPDTQYF. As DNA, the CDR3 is TGCGCCAGCAGCCCTTTTCCGCTAGCGGGAGGGGGTCCAGATACGCAGTATTTT.

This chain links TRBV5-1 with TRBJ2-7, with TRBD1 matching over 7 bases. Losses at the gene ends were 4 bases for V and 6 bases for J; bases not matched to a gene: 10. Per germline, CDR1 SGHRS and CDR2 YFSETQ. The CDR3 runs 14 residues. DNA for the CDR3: TGCGCCAGCAGCCCCTCGACAGGGTCGGCCGAGCAGTACTTC. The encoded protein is CASSPSTGSAEQYF.

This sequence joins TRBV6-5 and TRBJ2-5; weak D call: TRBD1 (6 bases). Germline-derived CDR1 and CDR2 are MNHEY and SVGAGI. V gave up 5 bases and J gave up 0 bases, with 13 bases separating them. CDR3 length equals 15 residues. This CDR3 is CASSNGQRYQETQYF. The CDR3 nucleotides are TGTGCCAGCAGTAACGGACAGAGGTACCAAGAGACCCAGTACTTC.

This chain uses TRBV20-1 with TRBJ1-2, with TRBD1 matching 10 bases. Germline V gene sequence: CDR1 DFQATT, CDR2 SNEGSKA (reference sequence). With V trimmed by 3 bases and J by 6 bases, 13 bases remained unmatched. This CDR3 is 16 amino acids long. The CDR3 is CSASFGTGDLVDGYTF. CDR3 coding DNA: TGCAGTGCTAGTTTCGGGACAGGGGACCTGGTGGATGGCTACACCTTC.

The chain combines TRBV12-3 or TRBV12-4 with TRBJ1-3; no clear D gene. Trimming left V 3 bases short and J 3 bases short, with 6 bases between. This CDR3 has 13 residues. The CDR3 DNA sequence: TGTGCCAGCAGTTTCCACGGTGGAAACACCATATATTTT. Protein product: CASSFHGGNTIYF.